The clone carrying this TCR beta chain occurred many times. Antigen specificity is unknown. Sampling approximately 10 ml of fresh peripheral blood provided the PBMCs. This sample stems from a study of Graves' ophthalmopathy and Graves' hyperthyroidism. Study-wide context: Peripheral blood sampling occurred at initial diagnosis, before any treatment. General study results and limits: Ophthalmopathy could be told apart from stable hyperthyroidism by a 13-signature model (about 90% sensitivity, about 81% specificity).

RNA transcripts served as template for amplifying TCR beta CDR3 sequences. The authors performed first-round RT-PCR with HTBI primers and then a second-round multiplex PCR. TCRdb itself ran the multiplex PCR reads through MiXCR, one entry per CDR3 protein. The sample gives around 170,000 distinct CDR3 sequences, over 35% of which show up once; less than 6% is in the top ten. The CDR3 has 12 residues. Germline values: CDR1 MNHEY, CDR2 SMNVEV (reference sequence). Trimming stripped 6 bases from V and 6 bases from J, with 6 bases between. The chain combines TRBV27 with TRBJ1-6, with D hard to call. The sequence derives from a woman in her thirties or forties with Graves' ophthalmopathy. Source material: peripheral blood. The CDR3 DNA reads TGTGCCAGCAGCTCTCCTAATTCACCCCTCCACTTT. Amino acid sequence: CASSSPNSPLHF.